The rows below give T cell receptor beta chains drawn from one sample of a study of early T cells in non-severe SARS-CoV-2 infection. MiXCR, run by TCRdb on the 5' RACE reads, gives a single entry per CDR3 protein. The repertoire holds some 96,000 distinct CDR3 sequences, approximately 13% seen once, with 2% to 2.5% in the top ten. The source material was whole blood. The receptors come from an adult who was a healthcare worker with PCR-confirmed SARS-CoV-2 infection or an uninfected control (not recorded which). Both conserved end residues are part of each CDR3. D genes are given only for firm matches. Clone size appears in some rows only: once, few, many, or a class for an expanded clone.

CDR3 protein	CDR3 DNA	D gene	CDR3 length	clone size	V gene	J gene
CASTGGSRGNIQYF	TGTGCCAGCACTGGGGGTTCGAGGGGAAACATTCAGTACTTC	.	14	.	TRBV12-3/TRBV12-4	TRBJ2-4
CASSLERAGGNTIYF	TGCGCCAGCAGCTTGGAGAGGGCCGGAGGAAACACCATATATTTT	.	15	few	TRBV5-1	TRBJ1-3
CASSPYSGKSDGYTF	TGTGCCAGCAGTCCCTATTCAGGGAAATCGGATGGCTACACCTTC	.	15	.	TRBV28	TRBJ1-2
CASSEETGELFF	TGTGCCAGCAGTGAAGAAACCGGGGAGCTGTTTTTT	.	12	many	TRBV2	TRBJ2-2
CASSPPDAKNIQYF	TGTGCCAGCTCACCACCGGACGCCAAAAACATTCAGTACTTC	.	14	many	TRBV18	TRBJ2-4
CASSLWQDLRLDTEAFF	TGTGCCAGCAGTTTATGGCAGGACCTAAGACTGGACACTGAAGCTTTCTTT	.	17	many	TRBV12-3/TRBV12-4	TRBJ1-1
CASSLPGAGNGYTF	TGTGCCAGCAGTCTACCCGGGGCAGGGAATGGCTACACCTTC	.	14	many	TRBV12-3/TRBV12-4	TRBJ1-2
CSAREHRETQYF	TGCAGTGCTAGAGAGCATAGAGAGACCCAGTACTTC	.	12	.	TRBV20-1	TRBJ2-5
CASSLGGAGYNEQFF	TGTGCCAGCAGTTTAGGGGGGGCAGGCTACAATGAGCAGTTCTTC	.	15	few	TRBV28	TRBJ2-1
CASSRDIADGTGKNGYTF	TGTGCCAGCAGCCGGGACATAGCCGACGGGACAGGGAAAAATGGCTACACCTTC	TRBD1	18	.	TRBV11-2	TRBJ1-2
CASSTGARHTQYF	TGTGCCAGCAGCACCGGGGCACGCCATACGCAGTATTTT	.	13	once	TRBV28	TRBJ2-3
CASSSGRSSNEQFF	TGTGCCAGCAGTTCAGGCCGTTCTTCCAATGAGCAGTTCTTC	.	14	.	TRBV27	TRBJ2-1
CSSDPGASDTQYF	TGCAGTTCCGACCCGGGGGCGTCAGATACGCAGTATTTT	.	13	.	TRBV29-1	TRBJ2-3
CASSYSYLHGTDTQYF	TGTGCCAGCAGTTACTCCTACCTACATGGCACAGATACGCAGTATTTT	.	16	.	TRBV6-2/TRBV6-3	TRBJ2-3
CASSPLAGGLSGIQYF	TGTGCCAGCAGTCCTCTAGCGGGGGGGCTGTCCGGCATTCAGTACTTC	TRBD2	16	many	TRBV6-5	TRBJ2-4
CASGEGTSSYNEQFF	TGTGCCAGCGGTGAAGGTACAAGCTCCTACAATGAGCAGTTCTTC	.	15	.	TRBV2	TRBJ2-1
CSVHTGKVGTDTQYF	TGCAGTGTTCACACTGGGAAGGTGGGAACAGATACGCAGTATTTT	.	15	many	TRBV20-1	TRBJ2-3
CASSTQWGAGNTIYF	TGCGCCAGCAGCACCCAGTGGGGCGCCGGGAACACCATATATTTT	.	15	.	TRBV5-1	TRBJ1-3
CASSLDHTIYF	TGTGCCAGCAGCTTGGACCACACCATATATTTT	.	11	many	TRBV7-2	TRBJ1-3
CASSLTRQGPRTDTQYF	TGTGCCAGCAGCTTAACCCGACAGGGGCCGAGGACAGATACGCAGTATTTT	TRBD1	17	.	TRBV7-2	TRBJ2-3
CASSYGTGVNEQFF	TGTGCCAGCAGCTACGGGACAGGGGTCAATGAGCAGTTCTTC	TRBD1	14	many	TRBV7-2	TRBJ2-1
CASRDRGLGNQPQHF	TGTGCCAGCAGGGACAGGGGGCTTGGCAATCAGCCCCAGCATTTT	TRBD1	15	many	TRBV6-6	TRBJ1-5
CASSSTGYEAFF	TGTGCCAGCAGTTCGACAGGCTATGAAGCTTTCTTT	.	12	many	TRBV28	TRBJ1-1
CASGLERGRLNNEQFF	TGTGCTAGTGGTTTGGAGAGGGGGAGGCTAAACAATGAGCAGTTCTTC	.	16	.	TRBV12-5	TRBJ2-1
CSARDWGTSNYGYTF	TGCAGTGCTAGAGATTGGGGGACTTCGAACTATGGCTACACCTTC	.	15	few	TRBV20-1	TRBJ1-2
CASNPGTGPGETQYF	TGTGCCAGCAACCCTGGAACCGGCCCCGGGGAGACCCAGTACTTC	.	15	many	TRBV3-2	TRBJ2-5
CASSSQVPRGNTIYF	TGTGCCAGCAGCTCCCAGGTCCCGCGCGGAAACACCATATATTTT	.	15	.	TRBV28	TRBJ1-3
CASRQGAIEQYF	TGCGCCAGCAGACAGGGGGCCATCGAGCAGTACTTC	TRBD1	12	.	TRBV10-2	TRBJ2-7
CASSLLATVPYGYTF	TGTGCCAGCAGTTTACTGGCTACCGTACCTTATGGCTACACCTTC	.	15	.	TRBV12-3/TRBV12-4	TRBJ1-2
CASSAGGLRTGELFF	TGTGCCAGCAGTGCGGGGGGGCTGCGGACCGGGGAGCTGTTTTTT	TRBD2	15	few	TRBV6-5	TRBJ2-2
CASSPGLGEWGDSDF	TGTGCCAGCTCACCAGGACTCGGGGAATGGGGAGACTCGGACTTC	.	15	many	TRBV18	TRBJ2-7
CASSYPLNTDTQYF	TGTGCCAGCAGTTACCCCCTTAACACAGATACGCAGTATTTT	.	14	few	TRBV6-2/TRBV6-3	TRBJ2-3
CASSYSTGVKNTEAFF	TGTGCCAGCAGTTACTCGACAGGGGTAAAGAACACTGAAGCTTTCTTT	TRBD1	16	many	TRBV6-6	TRBJ1-1
CASSSIRRENTIYF	TGTGCCAGCAGCTCGATTAGGCGGGAAAACACCATATATTTT	.	14	.	TRBV11-2	TRBJ1-3
CASSYDSPSEAFF	TGTGCCAGCAGTTACGACAGCCCTTCTGAAGCTTTCTTT	.	13	many	TRBV6-6	TRBJ1-1
CSASWLAKNIQYF	TGCAGTGCTAGCTGGTTAGCCAAAAACATTCAGTACTTC	.	13	.	TRBV20-1	TRBJ2-4
CASSGTEQETQYF	TGTGCCAGCAGTGGGACAGAACAAGAGACCCAGTACTTC	TRBD1	13	many	TRBV6-2/TRBV6-3	TRBJ2-5
CASSWATSYEQYF	TGTGCCAGCAGCTGGGCCACCTCCTACGAGCAGTACTTC	.	13	many	TRBV2	TRBJ2-7
CSARNSKQGAYEQYF	TGCAGTGCTAGGAATTCAAAACAGGGGGCCTACGAGCAGTACTTC	TRBD1	15	many	TRBV20-1	TRBJ2-7
CRVVNLHQGANSPLHF	TGTCGGGTAGTGAACCTGCACCAGGGTGCTAATTCACCCCTCCACTTT	.	16	many	TRBV6-1	TRBJ1-6
CASSPRPGPYEQYF	TGTGCCAGCAGCCCCCGCCCAGGTCCCTACGAGCAGTACTTC	.	14	once	TRBV7-2	TRBJ2-7